What follows are 19 T cell receptor beta chains derived from one specimen sequenced in a study of tumor and adjacent non-tumor tissue in lung cancer (dated by TCRdb to the late 2010s). RNA was isolated from bulk unsorted tissue, and RNA quality was assessed with a NanoDrop ND-1000 and an Agilent 2100. The library came from multiplex PCR. The sequencing machine was an Illumina HiSeq 2500. Following protocols modified from ARM-PCR, the researchers constructed TCRbeta libraries through three rounds of nested PCR with primers (Table S4). In-frame beta chains were kept once TCRdb had trimmed the public reads at Q25 with fastp and called clones with MiXCR. Entries are consolidated by CDR3 protein sequence, retaining the most common genes and DNA. The sample profile shows 220,000 or so distinct CDR3 sequences; 70% to 75% of them were found once. The ten largest clonotypes hold 20% to 25% of the sample. Sequenced sample: lung tumor tissue. The origin of the receptors is a man aged 60-69 years with non-small cell lung cancer.

This chain uses TRBV5-1 with TRBJ2-1; tentatively, D is TRBD1 or TRBD2 (5 bases each). Germline V gene data show CDR1 as SGHRS and CDR2 as YFSETQ. This CDR3 is built from 14 residues. The CDR3 bases are TGCGCGAGCGGCTCAGGACATGCCTACAATGAGCAGTTCTTC. Residues: CASGSGHAYNEQFF.

In regard to this clonotype: The junction departs from the called germline gene at one end, perhaps through a read error. This chain connects TRBV5-6 to TRBJ2-4, with 13 bases that match TRBD2. The germline V gene encodes CDR1 SGHDT and CDR2 YYEEEE. The CDR3 has 13 amino acids. The CDR3 DNA follows: TGTGCCAACAGCTGGGGACTAGCGGGAACCCAGTACTTC. It encodes CANSWGLAGTQYF.

Concerning this clonotype: The missing conserved phenylalanine or tryptophan at the end of this CDR3 makes a read error likely. The chain is built from TRBV12-3 or TRBV12-4 and TRBJ1-5, with D hard to call. The germline V and J ends were trimmed by 6 bases and 7 bases, with 19 bases remaining between them. CDR3 length: 15 amino acids. CDR3 amino acids: CASSTVVGFGQPQHY. DNA of the CDR3: TGTGCCAGCAGCACCGTAGTAGGGTTTGGGCAGCCCCAGCATTAT.

The sample holds one count of this clonotype. With a much larger clone just one base away, this may be a read error. The chain combines TRBV4-3 with TRBJ2-2, with 10 bases lining up with TRBD2. CDR3 length: 18 residues. Germline CDR1 is LGHNA and CDR2 is YSLEER. The CDR3 loop is CDSSQDGASGSRTGELFF. The DNA for the CDR3 is TGCGACAGCAGCCAAGATGGGGCTAGCGGGAGCAGGACCGGGGAGCTGTTTTTT.

Concerning this clonotype: A much larger clone lies a single base off, so this may be a read error. This chain uses TRBV4-1 with TRBJ1-3; D unclear. CDR1 and CDR2 from the germline V gene are MGHRA and YSYEKL. CDR3 length equals 17 residues. The ends were cut back, 3 bases at V and 0 bases at J, with 15 bases in the middle. CDR3 loop: CASSHPHSECSGNTIYF. CDR3 DNA: TGCGCCAGCAGCCATCCGCACAGTGAATGCTCTGGAAACACCATATATTTT.

Ten or more counts support this clonotype. At one end, the junction sequence differs from germline, possibly due to a read error. The genes are TRBV6-6 and TRBJ1-5; D ambiguous. The CDR3 spans 14 residues. Germline CDR1 is MNHNY and CDR2 is SVGAGI (reference sequence). CDR3 nucleotide sequence: TGTGCCAGCAGTTACTCTGGGAGGCGTCAGACCCAGCATTTT. Encoded protein: CASSYSGRRQTQHF.

About this clonotype: This may come from a read error, since a much larger clone is one base off. This chain uses TRBV29-1 with TRBJ2-3, with TRBD1 matching over 8 bases. The CDR3 runs to 15 residues. In germline, CDR1 is SQVTM, CDR2 ANQGSEA. CDR3 nucleotide sequence: TGCATCGTCCGATCGACAGGGGCTACCAAAGATACGCAGTATTTT. Amino acids: CIVRSTGATKDTQYF.

The rearrangement links TRBV7-9 to TRBJ2-2; the D gene is possibly TRBD1 (6 bases). Trimming stripped 8 bases from V and 3 bases from J, with 16 bases between. The CDR3 sequence is 15 residues long. The germline gives CDR1 SEHNR, CDR2 FQNEAQ (reference sequence). In nucleotides, the CDR3 is TGTGCCAGCCGAGAGACAGGCCATTACACCGGGGAGCTGTTTTTT. Its protein is CASRETGHYTGELFF.

Notes on this clonotype: A much larger clone lies one base from this, so it may be a read error. The rearrangement uses TRBV4-3 and TRBJ2-3, with TRBD2 as a possible D gene (5 bases). This CDR3 is 18 amino acids long. Germline V lookup: CDR1 LGHNA, CDR2 YSLEER. Trimming removed 1 base at V and 2 bases at J, with 19 bases between. For the CDR3, the DNA is TGCGCCAGCAGCCAAGGGCCCCTACTGGGGAGTACCACAGATACGCAGTATTTT. Its translation: CASSQGPLLGSTTDTQYF.

This sequence joins TRBV6-2 or TRBV6-3 and TRBJ2-6; D is unclear. The germline V gene has CDR1 MNHEY and CDR2 SVGEGT. V was clipped by 3 bases and J by 0 bases, with 9 bases between them. This CDR3 spans 16 amino acids. In DNA form, the CDR3 reads TGTGCCAGCAGTTATATCCTGAACTCTGGGGCCAACGTCCTGACTTTC. The encoded protein is CASSYILNSGANVLTF.

On this clonotype itself: At one boundary the junction diverges from the germline segment, which might be a read error. V and J are TRBV6-2 or TRBV6-3 and TRBJ1-2; D might be TRBD1 (5 bases). The CDR3 runs 12 residues. Germline loops: CDR1 MNHEY, CDR2 SVGEGT. CDR3 in amino acids: CANSVGLRGYIF. The CDR3 coding sequence is TGTGCCAACAGCGTGGGACTTCGGGGCTACATCTTC.

The chain's CDR3 is CASSQGWGWDNQPQHF. The CDR3 DNA sequence: TGTGCCAGCAGCCAAGGATGGGGGTGGGACAATCAGCCCCAGCATTTT. This chain joins TRBV4-2 and TRBJ1-5, with D possibly matching TRBD1 (5 bases). This CDR3 is built from 16 residues. Trimming shortened V by 1 base and J by 3 bases, and 13 bases separated the two germline ends. Per germline, CDR1 LGHNA and CDR2 YNFKEQ.

Regarding this clonotype: One end of the junction varies from germline; a read error may be responsible. This sequence joins TRBV5-4 and TRBJ2-2; D might be TRBD2 (5 bases). This CDR3 has 13 residues. The germline CDR1 and CDR2 sequences are SGHNT and YYREEE (reference sequence). The CDR3, as DNA: TGTGCCAGCAGCCGTGAGAGGCTCGGGGAGCTGATTTTT. Translated: CASSRERLGELIF.

Concerning this clonotype: A much larger clone differs by one base, so this may be a read error. The chain employs TRBV5-6 and TRBJ1-1, with TRBD1 matching 7 bases. The CDR3 extends over 12 amino acids. Looked up from germline, CDR1 is SGHDT and CDR2 is YYEEEE. CDR3 in amino acids: CTSSHRQGRSVF. CDR3 nucleotides: TGTACCAGCAGCCATCGACAGGGTCGGTCCGTCTTT.

Remarks on this clonotype: Without the conserved terminal phenylalanine or tryptophan, this CDR3 likely stems from a read error. This sequence joins TRBV11-2 and TRBJ1-4; D is unclear. Per the germline V gene, CDR1 is SGHAT and CDR2 is FQNNGV. The CDR3 runs to 15 residues. CDR3 sequence (DNA): TGTGCCAGTAGCTTCACGGGTCTCGCGGGTGAAAAACTGTTTCTT. Translated: CASSFTGLAGEKLFL.

This clonotype came up many times. The genes are TRBV11-2 and TRBJ2-7; 7 bases map to TRBD2. The J segment lost 2 bases and the V segment lost 5 bases, leaving 9 bases of the junction unmatched. The CDR3 totals 15 residues. Germline V gene sequence: CDR1 SGHAT, CDR2 FQNNGV. CDR3 sequence (DNA): TGTGCCAGCAGCCCAAGCTGGGGGGGGACCTACGAGCAGTACTTC. Amino acids: CASSPSWGGTYEQYF.

Concerning this clonotype itself: A read error may produce the germline difference seen at one junction end. V gene TRBV11-2 combines with J gene TRBJ2-5; 11 nucleotides line up with TRBD1. The CDR3 runs 15 residues. Germline lookup yields CDR1 SGHAT and CDR2 FQNNGV. The CDR3 reads CASSFDGTGGETQYF. DNA of the CDR3: TGTGCCAGTAGCTTTGATGGGACAGGGGGAGAGACCCAGTACTTC.

Points on this clonotype: No DNA is shown, since the ends of the CDR3 on it are uncertain; the CDR3 is the one TCRdb lists. This rearrangement joins TRBV11-2 to TRBJ2-6. The CDR3 contains 14 residues when both ends are counted. Germline-derived CDR1 and CDR2 are SGHAT and FQNNGV. CDR3 protein: CASSPTSVANVLTF.

A note on this clonotype: A read error may produce the germline difference seen at one junction end. The genes are TRBV11-2 and TRBJ2-6, with unresolved D. The CDR3 has 14 amino acids. Germline lookup yields CDR1 SGHAT and CDR2 FQNNGV. This chain's CDR3 is CVSTPISGANVLTF. Written as DNA, the CDR3 is TGTGTCAGTACTCCTATCTCTGGTGCCAACGTCCTGACTTTC.